Presented here are 6 T cell receptor beta chains from one specimen sequenced in a study of T cell responses to AZD1222 COVID-19 vaccine (dated by TCRdb to the early 2020s). Receptor amplification or capture employed the immunoSEQ multiplex PCR assay. TCRdb re-hosts the immuneACCESS table, in-frame sequences only. Its copies lack some clones; in the studies checked, an unresolved V gene accounts for under half of them, and the cause for the rest is not known. This sample has some 100,000 clones in its table, and around 90% of those were observed once. In total, the top ten clones hold less than 4% of the sample. Reading the label with the study, this specimen's time point is: about 28 days (+/-7) after the second vaccine dose. The sequencing here drew on peripheral blood, taken 28 days after the second AZD1222 dose. All receptors come from an adult who received the AZD1222 COVID-19 vaccine.

The chain employs TRBV5-6 and TRBJ2-2, with 10 bases lining up with TRBD1. J lost 0 bases, V lost 4 bases, and 3 bases had no gene match. Germline-derived CDR1 and CDR2 are SGHDT and YYEEEE. The CDR3 is 16 amino acids. CDR3 protein: CASSPGTGANTGELFF. CDR3 sequence (DNA): TGTGCCAGCAGCCCCGGGACAGGGGCGAACACCGGGGAGCTGTTTTTT.

The CDR3 loop reads CASSENRQMNTEAFF. In DNA form, the CDR3 reads TGTGCCAGCAGTGAGAATAGACAGATGAACACTGAAGCTTTCTTT. This chain joins TRBV2 and TRBJ1-1; a possible D gene is TRBD1 (5 bases). Per germline, CDR1 SNHLY and CDR2 FYNNEI. Between the trimmed V and J ends, which lost 3 bases and 0 bases, there was a span of 11 bases. The CDR3 sequence is 15 residues long.

Notes on this clone: The same CDR3 is also encoded by other DNA sequences in this sample. The J gene is TRBJ2-5, the V gene TRBV30; the D gene is possibly TRBD1 (6 bases). Germline V gene sequence: CDR1 GTSNPN, CDR2 SVGIG (reference sequence). This CDR3 has 12 amino acids. The V end lost 0 bases, the J end lost 4 bases, and 6 bases lay between the germline ends. The DNA for the CDR3 is TGTGCCTGGAGTGTAGGGGGAGAGACCCAGTACTTC. It specifies CAWSVGGETQYF. The whole variable domain, remainder taken from reference TRBV30 and TRBJ2-5, is SQTIHQWPATLVQPVGSPLSLECTVEGTSNPNLYWYRQAAGRGLQLLFYSVGIGQISSEVPQNLSASRPQDRQFILSSKKLLLSDSGFYLCAWSVGGETQYFGPGTRLLVL.

This clone was seen just once. The DNA of the CDR3 is TGTGCCAGCAGCGTAGTTGGGTCGGACACTGAAGCTTTCTTT. It yields the protein CASSVVGSDTEAFF. This chain joins TRBV9 and TRBJ1-1; D remains unclear. This CDR3 is 14 amino acids long. Germline V CDR1 and CDR2: SGDLS, YYNGEE. V dropped 0 bases and J dropped 3 bases, with 9 bases sitting between them.

The genes are TRBV6-5 and TRBJ1-6; 7 nucleotides line up with TRBD1. V lost 6 bases and J lost 6; bases outside the gene matches: 8. Germline loops: CDR1 MNHEY, CDR2 SVGAGI. The CDR3 is 15 amino acids. The CDR3 DNA reads as TGTGCCAGCAGGGGGGGGACAGCTACTAATTCACCCCTCCACTTT. This codes for CASRGGTATNSPLHF.

V gene TRBV9 combines with J gene TRBJ1-4; D is undetermined. The germline V gene encodes CDR1 SGDLS and CDR2 YYNGEE. The CDR3 is 12 residues long. V was shortened by 8 bases and J by 6 bases, with 11 bases between the two germline ends. For the CDR3, the DNA is TGTGCCAGTCCACGGACTTATGAAAAACTGTTTTTT. This codes for CASPRTYEKLFF.